A single sample gave rise to the 10 T cell receptor beta chains below, sequenced in a study of tumor-infiltrating lymphocytes in glioblastoma multiforme (TCRdb year 2017). TCRdb names Illumina HiSeq 2500 as the instrument used. Using a modified ARM-PCR protocol with multiple V-beta primers and a C-beta primer, the team built TCRB libraries from RNA through three nested multiplex PCR rounds. The public reads were reprocessed in TCRdb via fastp at Q25 and MiXCR, keeping in-frame beta chains. CDR3 protein sequences are deduplicated, and each keeps its most common genes and DNA. Across this sample there are 15,000 or so distinct CDR3 sequences, with roughly 71% seen only once. 49% of the sample is in the top ten clones. Sequencing was performed on brain tumor tissue. The receptor set was obtained from a male donor with glioblastoma.

This sequence joins TRBV4-1 and TRBJ1-2, with D unclear. Germline V lookup: CDR1 MGHRA, CDR2 YSYEKL. V lost 1 base and J lost 8, with 14 bases in between. The CDR3 runs to 14 residues. The CDR3 is CASSQVWARRGYTF. In nucleotides, the CDR3 is TGCGCCAGCAGCCAAGTCTGGGCCCGGAGGGGCTACACCTTC.

This clonotype was observed a few times. J is TRBJ2-7 and V is TRBV20-1; unclear D gene. The DNA end favors TRBJ2-3, so the J call may be wrong. The CDR3 is 14 residues long. Per the germline V gene, CDR1 is DFQATT and CDR2 is SNEGSKA (reference sequence). The CDR3 loop reads CSASVMVATDTQYF. The CDR3 DNA sequence: TGCAGTGCTAGCGTGATGGTGGCGACAGATACGCAGTATTTT.

A note on this clonotype: The conserved final phenylalanine or tryptophan is absent from the CDR3, which likely points to a read error. The gene calls are TRBV11-2 and TRBJ1-6, with D perhaps TRBD1 (5 bases). With 5 bases removed from V and 7 bases from J, the gap between germline ends came to 9 bases. Per the germline V gene, CDR1 is SGHAT and CDR2 is FQNNGV. The CDR3 covers 13 residues. This CDR3 reads CASSPGRNSPLHV. The DNA of the CDR3 is TGTGCCAGCAGCCCAGGGAGAAATTCACCCCTCCACGTT.

The chain recombines TRBV25-1 with TRBJ2-1; D uncertain. Per the germline V gene, CDR1 is MGHDK and CDR2 is SYGVNS. The CDR3 is 11 amino acids. V lost 8 bases and J lost 9, with 11 bases in between. CDR3 amino acids: CASGINSEQFF. The CDR3 region has the DNA TGTGCCAGCGGTATCAACAGTGAGCAGTTCTTC.

In this sample, this clonotype turned up many times. This rearrangement joins TRBV10-2 to TRBJ2-7, with TRBD2 identical over 13 bases. J lost 0 bases, V lost 6 bases, and 8 bases had no gene match. The CDR3 sequence is 17 residues long. CDR1 is WSHSY and CDR2 is SAAADI in the germline V gene. The CDR3 here is CASSKLAGGPASYEQYF. CDR3 bases: TGCGCCAGCAGCAAACTAGCGGGAGGGCCAGCCTCCTACGAGCAGTACTTC.

Of note for this clonotype: Given the absence of the conserved phenylalanine or tryptophan at the CDR3 end, a read error is likely. The V gene is TRBV11-2, the J gene TRBJ2-3, with D maybe TRBD2 (5 bases). V was pared by 2 bases and J by 3 bases, with 18 bases between. CDR3 size: 17 residues. CDR1 SGHAT and CDR2 FQNNGV come from the germline V gene. The CDR3 here is CASSLYPANTRTDTQYI. CDR3 bases: TGTGCCAGCAGCTTATATCCTGCAAACACTAGAACAGATACGCAGTATATT.

J is TRBJ2-5 and V is TRBV29-1; 8 nucleotides line up with TRBD1. V shed 4 bases, J shed 4 bases, and the junction held 8 bases outside the gene matches. This CDR3 comprises 14 residues. CDR1 SQVTM and CDR2 ANQGSEA come from the germline V gene. The CDR3 is CSVAPGGGGETQYF. The CDR3 coding sequence is TGCAGCGTTGCCCCAGGGGGCGGTGGAGAGACCCAGTACTTC.

The V gene is TRBV11-2, the J gene TRBJ2-1; weak D call: TRBD2 (6 bases). The CDR3 consists of 14 residues. V gave up 4 bases and J gave up 4 bases, with 11 bases separating them. Looked up from germline, CDR1 is SGHAT and CDR2 is FQNNGV. The CDR3 bases are TGTGCCAGCAGCTCAGGAGGGCGATACAATGAGCAGTTCTTC. Amino acids: CASSSGGRYNEQFF.

This chain connects TRBV12-3 or TRBV12-4 to TRBJ2-1, with 8 bases that match TRBD2. Trimming cost V 5 bases and J 7 bases; bases outside gene matches: 10. The CDR3 has 15 amino acids. The CDR3 loop is CASSTGGGRRNEQFF. The DNA of the CDR3 is TGTGCCAGCAGTACAGGCGGCGGGAGGAGGAATGAGCAGTTCTTC.

Of note for this clonotype: The junction departs from germline at one end; a sequencing error may be responsible. V is TRBV11-2 and J is TRBJ2-1; possibly TRBD2 for D (6 bases). The V gene's germline CDR1 is SGHAT and CDR2 FQNNGV. This CDR3 contains 18 residues. This chain's CDR3 is CAGGLVSGGKGSYNGQFF. CDR3 in DNA: TGTGCCGGCGGCTTAGTTTCTGGCGGGAAGGGTTCCTACAATGGGCAGTTCTTC.